Following are 18 T cell receptor beta chains from one sample sequenced in a study of cytomegalovirus exposure and HLA in healthy donors. Primers included in the PCR were 60 Vbeta and 13 Jbeta primers. TCRdb's table, derived via immunoSEQ multiplex PCR, lists solely in-frame clones and lacks some. The table records approximately 120,000 clones, roughly 80% of them present only once. What was sequenced was PBMCs. Receptor source: a woman between 40 and 55 years old in good health and CMV-seropositive.

The chain employs TRBV5-3 and TRBJ2-1, with TRBD2 matching 8 bases. TRBV5-3 has ORF status, its function being uncertain. This CDR3 is built from 19 residues. The trim removed 2 bases at V and 0 bases at J, leaving 13 bases unmatched. The CDR3 sequence: CARSLSWAGGIPSYNEQFF. As DNA, the CDR3 is TGTGCCAGAAGCTTATCTTGGGCGGGAGGTATTCCCTCCTACAATGAGCAGTTCTTC.

V is TRBV4-2 and J is TRBJ2-1; possible D gene TRBD2, 7 bases. The CDR3 is 17 amino acids. V dropped 3 bases and J dropped 9 bases, with 24 bases sitting between them. Germline V gene sequence: CDR1 LGHNA, CDR2 YNFKEQ. In DNA, the CDR3 is TGTGCCAGCAGCCACGCGGGGCAGGGGAGGGGATGGGGTGAGCAGTTCTTC. Amino acids: CASSHAGQGRGWGEQFF.

V gene TRBV30 combines with J gene TRBJ1-1; TRBD1 is a possible D gene (6 bases). The CDR3 consists of 14 residues. CDR1 is GTSNPN and CDR2 is SVGIG in the germline V gene (reference sequence). V was cut by 2 bases and J by 0 bases, with 10 bases left in between. DNA for the CDR3: TGTGCCTGGAGTTTCCGGACAGTGAACACTGAAGCTTTCTTT. It yields the protein CAWSFRTVNTEAFF.

The rearrangement uses TRBV5-1 and TRBJ2-7; weak D call: TRBD1 (6 bases). Trimming took off 3 bases at V and 0 bases at J, with 16 bases between the two ends. CDR1 SGHRS and CDR2 YFSETQ come from the germline V gene. This CDR3 is 16 amino acids long. CDR3 sequence: CASSWVWDTVSYEQYF. As DNA, the CDR3 is TGCGCCAGCAGCTGGGTTTGGGACACCGTCTCCTACGAGCAGTACTTC.

The chain has TRBV4-2 and TRBJ2-3; D remains ambiguous. The V gene's germline CDR1 is LGHNA and CDR2 YNFKEQ. V was trimmed by 0 bases and J by 3 bases, leaving 13 bases between them. The CDR3 loop spans 16 amino acids. The DNA for the CDR3 is TGTGCCAGCAGCCAAGAGACGCCTCCTAGGACAGATACGCAGTATTTT. This encodes CASSQETPPRTDTQYF.

The chain recombines TRBV7-8 with TRBJ1-2; no firm D call. This CDR3 has 15 amino acids. Germline values: CDR1 SGHVS, CDR2 FQNEAQ. V was pared by 6 bases and J by 8 bases, with 22 bases between. For the CDR3, the DNA is TGTGCCAGCAGTTACGGGAGATCATTAGTGGGAGGCTACACCTTC. Translated, it gives CASSYGRSLVGGYTF.

The chain has TRBV2 and TRBJ2-7, with 7 bases fitting TRBD1. Germline-derived CDR1 and CDR2 are SNHLY and FYNNEI. The ends lost 9 bases at V and 3 bases at J; junction bases unmatched: 11. The CDR3 length is 14 residues. CDR3 DNA: TGTGCCAGGTCGGACAGGCCGGTAGGCTACGAGCAGTACTTC. It is translated as CARSDRPVGYEQYF.

This chain connects TRBV2 to TRBJ2-3; D unclear. Germline V gives CDR1 SNHLY, CDR2 FYNNEI. V gave up 7 bases and J gave up 5 bases, with 10 bases separating them. This CDR3 region has 12 residues. The DNA for the CDR3 is TGTGCCAGCACTCTAGATCTAGATACGCAGTATTTT. Its translation: CASTLDLDTQYF.

The gene calls are TRBV9 and TRBJ2-1; the D gene is possibly TRBD2 (5 bases). The V end was cut by 0 bases, the J end by 3 bases, with 16 bases between. Looked up from germline, CDR1 is SGDLS and CDR2 is YYNGEE. The CDR3 length is 17 residues. The CDR3 DNA sequence: TGTGCCAGCAGCGTAGGATTAGGGAGACAATACTACAATGAGCAGTTCTTC. Encoded protein: CASSVGLGRQYYNEQFF.

The V and J genes are TRBV5-1 and TRBJ2-1; 7 positions match TRBD2. V dropped 0 bases and J dropped 4; count of bases not matched to a gene: 7. Germline CDR1 and CDR2: SGHRS and YFSETQ. The CDR3 spans 16 residues. The CDR3 sequence: CASSLVPSSGYNEQFF. Written as DNA, the CDR3 is TGCGCCAGCAGCTTGGTGCCGAGTAGCGGGTACAATGAGCAGTTCTTC.

CDR3 region: CASSPPQEGTDTQYF. In DNA form, the CDR3 reads TGTGCCAGCTCACCACCACAGGAAGGCACAGATACGCAGTATTTT. V usage is TRBV18 and J usage is TRBJ2-3, with D perhaps matching TRBD1 (5 bases). Deletions cut 0 bases from V and 1 base from J, with 8 bases between. Germline-derived CDR1 and CDR2 are KGHSH and LQKENI. This CDR3 region has 15 residues.

The sample holds one count of this clone. This chain links TRBV18 with TRBJ2-7, with 10 bases matching TRBD1. J gave up 9 bases and V 5 bases, and 4 bases lay outside the gene matches. Germline-derived CDR1 and CDR2 are KGHSH and LQKENI. The CDR3 length is 12 residues. CDR3 nucleotides: TGTGCCAGCTCAGACAGGGGGCGCGGGCAGTACTTC. This sequence encodes CASSDRGRGQYF.

The CDR3 bases are TGTGCCAGCAGTGATACTAGCCATACCGGGGAGCTGTTTTTT. Translated: CASSDTSHTGELFF. The chain employs TRBV6-4 and TRBJ2-2, with D possibly matching TRBD2 (6 bases). The CDR3 runs 14 residues. The germline V gene has CDR1 MRHNA and CDR2 SNTAGT. Trimming pared 3 bases from V and 5 bases from J, leaving 10 bases between.

The chain has TRBV5-1 and TRBJ2-1; TRBD2 matches at 9 bases. This CDR3 comprises 15 residues. CDR1 is SGHRS and CDR2 is YFSETQ in the germline V gene. The V gene end was trimmed by 5 bases and the J gene end by 4 bases; junction bases not matched to a gene: 7. The CDR3 sequence: CASRWASGTYNEQFF. The CDR3 bases are TGCGCCAGCAGATGGGCTAGCGGGACATACAATGAGCAGTTCTTC.

The CDR3 sequence is CASSSDTRYQETQYF. The CDR3 DNA is TGTGCCAGCAGCTCGGACACCAGGTACCAAGAGACCCAGTACTTC. V gene TRBV11-2 combines with J gene TRBJ2-5; D is perhaps TRBD1 (5 bases). In germline, CDR1 is SGHAT, CDR2 FQNNGV. This CDR3 has 15 residues. Trimming took off 4 bases at V and 0 bases at J, with 12 bases between the two ends.

The chain uses TRBV7-2 and TRBJ2-7; 12 bases match TRBD2. The CDR3 extends over 16 amino acids. Germline V gene lookup returns CDR1 SGHTA and CDR2 FQGNSA. J gave up 2 bases and V 1 base, and 3 bases lay outside the gene matches. The chain's CDR3 is CASSLGTSGDPYEQYF. CDR3 bases: TGTGCCAGCAGCTTAGGGACTAGCGGGGACCCCTACGAGCAGTACTTC.

This clone was recorded only once. V usage is TRBV28 and J usage is TRBJ1-1, with D perhaps TRBD1 (5 bases). CDR3 length: 11 amino acids. In germline, CDR1 is MDHEN, CDR2 SYDVKM. V was trimmed by 6 bases and J by 8 bases, leaving 10 bases between them. The DNA of the CDR3 is TGTGCCAGCAGGAGCCCAGGGGAAGCTTTCTTT. It specifies CASRSPGEAFF.

The V and J genes are TRBV6-4 and TRBJ2-1; 10 bases match TRBD2. V gave up 6 bases and J gave up 8 bases; unmatched junction bases: 7. Germline CDR1 MRHNA, CDR2 SNTAGT. CDR3 length equals 14 residues. CDR3 sequence (DNA): TGTGCCAGCAGCGCTAGCGGGAGTAACGATGAGCAGTTCTTC. Encoded protein: CASSASGSNDEQFF.